This T cell receptor (beta chain) comes out of a study of memory CD4+ T cells and cytomegalovirus serostatus. General study findings and limits: About 40% of the roughly 160 known CMV-associated TCRbeta sequences appeared in CD4+ memory. Median bootstrapped AUC for CMV status was about 0.94 originally, about 0.9 US-trained.

Single viable CD3+CD4+CD8-CD45RO+ cells were sorted as the memory CD4+ T cells. Trimming took off 3 bases at V and 8 bases at J, with 21 bases between the two ends. Germline values: CDR1 LNHDA, CDR2 SQIVND (reference sequence). There are 16 residues in the CDR3. Details on this clone: Its target is unknown.

This table comes from immunoSEQ multiplex PCR, and its TCRdb copy is limited to in-frame clones, with some not included. The table includes 50,000 to 65,000 clones, over 65% detected once. The receptor comes from an adult in good health and CMV-seropositive. The chain recombines TRBV19 with TRBJ2-3, with D possibly being TRBD1 or TRBD2 (5 bases each). Sequenced input: memory CD4+ T cells from blood. CDR3 sequence reads: CASSIRGPLSAPTQYF. In DNA, the CDR3 is TGTGCCAGTAGTATCCGGGGCCCTCTTAGTGCCCCTACGCAGTATTTT.